The rows below give T cell receptor beta chains drawn from one sample of a study of cytomegalovirus exposure and HLA in healthy donors. The protocol was immunoSEQ multiplex PCR, while the TCRdb copy is restricted to in-frame clones and leaves out a portion. The sample carries around 60,000 clones, approximately 75% recorded once. The sequenced material came from PBMCs. The receptors shown here come from a man aged 50 to 60 in good health and CMV-seropositive. CDR3s include the opening cysteine and the closing phenylalanine or tryptophan. The order of the fields is V gene, D gene, clone size, J gene, CDR3 protein, CDR3 DNA. A D gene is named only where the DNA matches it firmly. Size values are once, few and many counts, or a class for expanded clones, and some rows have none.

TRBV29-1,TRBD2,NA,TRBJ2-7,CSVGPGTSGSYEQYF,TGCAGCGTGGGCCCCGGGACTAGCGGGAGTTACGAGCAGTACTTC
TRBV6-1,TRBD1,NA,TRBJ1-4,CASRGTGTNEKLFF,TGTGCCAGCAGGGGGACAGGGACTAATGAAAAACTGTTTTTT
TRBV11-2,NA,once,TRBJ1-5,CASSLVQGKNQPQHF,TGTGCCAGCAGCTTAGTTCAGGGAAAGAATCAGCCCCAGCATTTT
TRBV4-1,NA,NA,TRBJ1-1,CASSHDPGTEAFF,TGCGCCAGCAGCCACGACCCCGGGACTGAAGCTTTCTTT
TRBV29-1,TRBD2,NA,TRBJ2-1,CSVEPSYGTSGGAPYNEQFF,TGCAGCGTTGAACCATCGTACGGGACTAGCGGGGGGGCCCCTTACAATGAGCAGTTCTTC
TRBV9,TRBD1,NA,TRBJ2-5,CASSLRDRGQETQYF,TGTGCCAGCAGCCTCCGAGACAGGGGGCAAGAGACCCAGTACTTC
TRBV4-1,TRBD2,once,TRBJ2-7,CASSQGLAGEQYF,TGCGCCAGCAGCCAAGGACTAGCGGGAGAGCAGTACTTC
TRBV28,NA,NA,TRBJ1-1,CASSLTGNTEAFF,TGTGCCAGCAGTTTGACAGGGAACACTGAAGCTTTCTTT
TRBV28,TRBD1,NA,TRBJ1-1,CASSGRGGTGGEAFF,TGTGCCAGCAGTGGACGAGGGGGGACAGGGGGTGAAGCTTTCTTT
TRBV30,TRBD2,few,TRBJ2-1,CAWTHLPGLAGVSSYNEQFF,TGTGCCTGGACCCATCTACCCGGGCTAGCGGGAGTCAGCTCCTACAATGAGCAGTTCTTC
TRBV6-6,TRBD1,NA,TRBJ2-5,CASQTGSETQYF,TGTGCCAGCCAGACAGGGAGCGAGACCCAGTACTTC
TRBV2,TRBD1,NA,TRBJ2-7,CASSVQGLGLDEQYF,TGTGCCAGCAGCGTACAGGGGCTCGGTCTTGACGAGCAGTACTTC
TRBV5-1,NA,NA,TRBJ2-3,CASSLRGTSTDTQYF,TGCGCCAGCAGCCTACGGGGGACTAGCACAGATACGCAGTATTTT
TRBV4-2,NA,once,TRBJ2-6,CASSHQGISRSGANVLTF,TGTGCCAGCAGCCACCAGGGTATCTCTCGCTCTGGGGCCAACGTCCTGACTTTC
TRBV6-5,NA,NA,TRBJ2-7,CASSYSPKRRSGEQYF,TGTGCCAGCAGTTACTCGCCTAAGCGGAGAAGCGGCGAGCAGTACTTC
TRBV30,NA,NA,TRBJ2-7,CAWRTGSYEQYF,TGTGCCTGGAGGACAGGCTCCTACGAGCAGTACTTC
TRBV7-9,NA,few,TRBJ2-5,CASSLNGGAETQYF,TGTGCCAGCAGCTTAAATGGGGGGGCAGAGACCCAGTACTTC
TRBV29-1,NA,NA,TRBJ2-1,CSATGGSYNEQFF,TGCAGCGCCACTGGCGGATCGTACAATGAGCAGTTCTTC
TRBV10-3,TRBD1,NA,TRBJ1-2,CAISDSGGYGYTF,TGTGCCATCAGTGATTCAGGGGGCTATGGCTACACCTTC
TRBV7-2,NA,once,TRBJ1-2,CASSLAQGRGLGGYTF,TGTGCCAGCAGCTTAGCCCAGGGGAGGGGACTAGGTGGCTACACCTTC
TRBV27,TRBD2,NA,TRBJ2-7,CASSLRTPARSGRIYEQYF,TGTGCCAGCAGTTTACGCACCCCGGCGCGTAGCGGGAGGATCTACGAGCAGTACTTC
TRBV6-6,TRBD1,NA,TRBJ2-1,CASSQRQGTYNEQFF,TGTGCCAGCAGTCAACGACAGGGCACCTACAATGAGCAGTTCTTC
TRBV7-2,NA,NA,TRBJ1-3,CASSLVTGNTIYF,TGTGCCAGCAGCTTAGTAACAGGAAACACCATATATTTT
TRBV11-2,TRBD1,NA,TRBJ1-5,CASSQDGTENQPQHF,TGTGCCAGCAGCCAAGACGGGACAGAGAATCAGCCCCAGCATTTT
TRBV11-2,NA,NA,TRBJ1-6,CASSLGGGNSPLHF,TGTGCCAGCAGCTTAGGGGGGGGGAATTCACCCCTCCACTTT
TRBV5-4,TRBD2,NA,TRBJ2-3,CASTLAGSSTDTQYF,TGTGCCAGCACCTTAGCGGGGTCGAGCACAGATACGCAGTATTTT
TRBV4-3,TRBD1,few,TRBJ1-4,CASTRGHGGNEKLFF,TGCGCCAGCACTAGGGGGCATGGTGGTAATGAAAAACTGTTTTTT
TRBV6-6,TRBD1,NA,TRBJ1-5,CASRVDRGQPQHF,TGTGCCAGCAGGGTGGACAGGGGACAGCCCCAGCATTTT
TRBV5-1,NA,few,TRBJ2-7,CASSSRDSYEQYF,TGCGCCAGCAGCTCCAGGGACTCCTACGAGCAGTACTTC
TRBV5-6,NA,NA,TRBJ1-1,CASSFTRVGTEAFF,TGTGCCAGCAGCTTTACCAGGGTCGGAACTGAAGCTTTCTTT
TRBV19,NA,few,TRBJ2-2,CASSPQHHTGELFF,TGTGCCAGTAGTCCCCAACATCACACCGGGGAGCTGTTTTTT
TRBV27,NA,few,TRBJ2-6,CASSEAAGANVLTF,TGTGCCAGCAGCGAGGCGGCTGGGGCCAACGTCCTGACTTTC
TRBV14,NA,NA,TRBJ1-2,CASSPRWGGGYGYTF,TGTGCCAGCAGCCCAAGATGGGGGGGCGGCTATGGCTACACCTTC
TRBV30,NA,NA,TRBJ2-6,CAWSVAGSGANVLTF,TGTGCCTGGAGTGTAGCAGGGTCTGGGGCCAACGTCCTGACTTTC
TRBV29-1,NA,NA,TRBJ2-3,CSVLDYLDTQYF,TGCAGCGTTTTGGACTACTTGGATACGCAGTATTTT
TRBV5-1,TRBD2,NA,TRBJ2-3,CASSLAGTRSTDTQYF,TGCGCCAGCAGCTTGGCCGGGACTAGGAGCACAGATACGCAGTATTTT
TRBV29-1,NA,NA,TRBJ2-7,CSVTIQSYEQYF,TGCAGCGTTACTATTCAAAGCTACGAGCAGTACTTC
TRBV5-1,TRBD2,NA,TRBJ2-1,CASSWTGTGGLAGGNHNEQFF,TGCGCCAGCAGCTGGACAGGAACGGGGGGACTAGCGGGAGGCAACCACAATGAGCAGTTCTTC
TRBV7-2,TRBD2,NA,TRBJ2-3,CASSFARGLAGGADTQYF,TGTGCCAGCAGCTTCGCCCGGGGACTAGCGGGGGGGGCAGATACGCAGTATTTT
TRBV9,NA,NA,TRBJ2-7,CASSVEGISYEQYF,TGTGCCAGCAGCGTAGAGGGGATCTCCTACGAGCAGTACTTC
TRBV30,NA,NA,TRBJ2-3,CAWRQAAGGDTQYF,TGTGCCTGGCGTCAAGCCGCCGGGGGAGATACGCAGTATTTT
TRBV9,NA,NA,TRBJ1-2,CASSVAGTHYGYTF,TGTGCCAGCAGCGTAGCTGGGACACACTATGGCTACACCTTC
TRBV7-2,NA,NA,TRBJ2-7,CASSLARGIREQYF,TGTGCCAGCAGCTTAGCGAGAGGGATTCGTGAGCAGTACTTC
TRBV7-6,TRBD2,NA,TRBJ2-6,CASSAAGGGVGANVLTF,TGTGCCAGCAGCGCCGCTGGGGGAGGGGTAGGGGCCAACGTCCTGACTTTC
TRBV12-5,TRBD2,NA,TRBJ2-3,CASGSDTSGGPSTDTQYF,TGTGCTAGTGGTTCGGATACTAGCGGGGGGCCTAGCACAGATACGCAGTATTTT
TRBV6-6,TRBD1,NA,TRBJ1-1,CASRRQGRTSATEAFF,TGTGCCAGCAGAAGACAGGGACGAACATCGGCGACTGAAGCTTTCTTT
TRBV7-6,TRBD1,NA,TRBJ1-4,CASSLAVWTGGKLFF,TGTGCCAGCAGCTTAGCGGTTTGGACAGGGGGAAAACTGTTTTTT
TRBV19,TRBD2,few,TRBJ2-1,CASSIIAGGPSDEQFF,TGTGCCAGTAGTATTATTGCGGGAGGGCCTTCAGATGAGCAGTTCTTC
TRBV30,NA,NA,TRBJ2-4,CAWSVLGGAKNIQYF,TGTGCCTGGAGTGTACTTGGAGGGGCCAAAAACATTCAGTACTTC
TRBV9,NA,NA,TRBJ1-2,CASSASLETGRYLGYTF,TGTGCCAGCAGCGCCTCTCTAGAGACAGGCCGTTATCTTGGCTACACCTTC
TRBV6-6,TRBD1,NA,TRBJ2-7,CASSGGWGSDEQYF,TGTGCCAGCTCAGGGGGCTGGGGGTCCGACGAGCAGTACTTC
TRBV7-9,NA,NA,TRBJ2-1,CASSSTPGQGRKNEQFF,TGTGCCAGCAGCTCGACACCGGGACAAGGGCGAAAAAATGAGCAGTTCTTC